This is a list of T cell receptor beta chains from one sample in a study of regulatory T cells in long-lasting Graves disease. From the multiplex PCR reads, TCRdb called clonotypes with MiXCR, one entry per CDR3 protein. In the table there are a few hundred thousand distinct CDR3 sequences, 13% of which are singletons. These data also featured in a second study, about T cells in Graves' hyperthyroidism and ophthalmopathy.

The material sequenced was peripheral blood mononuclear cells (PBMCs), taken at new diagnosis, from a patient treated with antithyroid drugs. Receptor source: a man aged 25 to 40 with Graves disease. Each CDR3 is given with its conserved first and last residue. The order of the fields is clone size, D gene, V gene, J gene, CDR3 DNA, CDR3 protein. A D gene is named only where the DNA matches it firmly. Expanded clones are given a class, and other clones once, few, many or no size at all.

abundance: few; d_gene: TRBD1; v_gene: TRBV3-1; j_gene: TRBJ2-6; CDR3nt: TGTGCCAGCAGCCAAGACCCGACAGGGGGGGGGGCCAACGTCCTGACTTTC; CDR3aa: CASSQDPTGGGANVLTF
abundance: -; d_gene: -; v_gene: TRBV7-6; j_gene: TRBJ2-7; CDR3nt: TGTGCCAGCAGCCCGGGTACCTTGCACGAGCAGTACTTC; CDR3aa: CASSPGTLHEQYF
abundance: -; d_gene: -; v_gene: TRBV10-3; j_gene: TRBJ2-2; CDR3nt: TGTGCCATCAGAGAGGGGTTGGGCACCGGGGAGCTGTTTTTT; CDR3aa: CAIREGLGTGELFF
abundance: many; d_gene: -; v_gene: TRBV6-5; j_gene: TRBJ2-5; CDR3nt: TGTGCCAGCAGTTCGGGACTTCGCCAGACCCTGGAGACCCAGTACTTC; CDR3aa: CASSSGLRQTLETQYF
abundance: many; d_gene: TRBD2; v_gene: TRBV20-1; j_gene: TRBJ2-1; CDR3nt: TGCAGTGCTAGCCTAGCGGGAGGATCCTACAATGAGCAGTTCTTC; CDR3aa: CSASLAGGSYNEQFF
abundance: many; d_gene: TRBD1; v_gene: TRBV28; j_gene: TRBJ1-4; CDR3nt: TGTGCCAGCAGTTTAGGGACAGGGTTAATGAAACGTCTGTTTTTT; CDR3aa: CASSLGTGLMKRLFF
abundance: many; d_gene: TRBD2; v_gene: TRBV5-4; j_gene: TRBJ2-2; CDR3nt: TGTGCCAGCAGTGTCCGGGAGGGCACCGGGGAGCTGTTTTTT; CDR3aa: CASSVREGTGELFF
abundance: -; d_gene: -; v_gene: TRBV29-1; j_gene: TRBJ2-2; CDR3nt: TGCAGCCTCCTGTCTGCCAGGGCGAACACCGGGGAGCTGTTTTTT; CDR3aa: CSLLSARANTGELFF
abundance: many; d_gene: TRBD2; v_gene: TRBV12-3/TRBV12-4; j_gene: TRBJ2-3; CDR3nt: TGTGCCAGTGCGACTAGCGGCACAGATACGCAGTATTTT; CDR3aa: CASATSGTDTQYF
abundance: many; d_gene: TRBD1; v_gene: TRBV20-1; j_gene: TRBJ2-1; CDR3nt: TGCAGTGCTAGAGAATTGACCGGGACAGGGGGCTTGGATGAGCAGTTCTTC; CDR3aa: CSARELTGTGGLDEQFF
abundance: many; d_gene: -; v_gene: TRBV10-3; j_gene: TRBJ1-1; CDR3nt: TGTGCCACCTCCTTTTCAGGGAACACTGAAGCTTTCTTT; CDR3aa: CATSFSGNTEAFF
abundance: many; d_gene: TRBD1; v_gene: TRBV10-3; j_gene: TRBJ2-7; CDR3nt: TGTGCCATCAGTTCCGGGACAGGTCCCTACGAGCAGTACTTC; CDR3aa: CAISSGTGPYEQYF
abundance: few; d_gene: TRBD2; v_gene: TRBV10-3; j_gene: TRBJ2-7; CDR3nt: TGTGCCATCAGTGGGGCTAGCGGCTACGAGCAGTACTTC; CDR3aa: CAISGASGYEQYF
abundance: many; d_gene: TRBD1; v_gene: TRBV2; j_gene: TRBJ1-5; CDR3nt: TGTGCCAGCAGGCCAGGACAGGGCAATCAGCCCCAGCATTTT; CDR3aa: CASRPGQGNQPQHF
abundance: -; d_gene: -; v_gene: TRBV10-3; j_gene: TRBJ1-1; CDR3nt: TGTGCCATCAGTCTGGCAGGGGATGCTGAAGCTTTCTTT; CDR3aa: CAISLAGDAEAFF
abundance: -; d_gene: TRBD1; v_gene: TRBV5-5; j_gene: TRBJ1-1; CDR3nt: TGTGCCAGCAGCAGTGATACCGGGACAGGGGGAATTAGAGGGACTAAAGCTTTCTTT; CDR3aa: CASSSDTGTGGIRGTKAFF
abundance: many; d_gene: -; v_gene: TRBV11-2; j_gene: TRBJ2-5; CDR3nt: TGTGCCAGCAGCTCCACCCAGGCTCGCTCGGAGACCCAGTACTTC; CDR3aa: CASSSTQARSETQYF
abundance: many; d_gene: -; v_gene: TRBV7-8; j_gene: TRBJ2-2; CDR3nt: TGTGCCAGCAGCTTAAAGTGGGTCACCGGGGAGCTGTTTTTT; CDR3aa: CASSLKWVTGELFF
abundance: many; d_gene: -; v_gene: TRBV19; j_gene: TRBJ2-5; CDR3nt: TGTGCCAGTAGTATATCGCGGCAAGAGACCCAGTACTTC; CDR3aa: CASSISRQETQYF
abundance: -; d_gene: -; v_gene: TRBV5-1; j_gene: TRBJ1-2; CDR3nt: TGCGCCAGCAGCCTTCCGGTAGCGACTTCGAACTATGGCTACACCTTC; CDR3aa: CASSLPVATSNYGYTF
abundance: many; d_gene: TRBD1; v_gene: TRBV27; j_gene: TRBJ1-1; CDR3nt: TGTGCCAGCAGTCCAAGACAGGGGATAGCTGAAGCTTTCTTT; CDR3aa: CASSPRQGIAEAFF
abundance: few; d_gene: -; v_gene: TRBV18; j_gene: TRBJ1-6; CDR3nt: TGTGCCAGCGACCAGGGGACCAGCTCCTATAATTCACCCCTCCACTTT; CDR3aa: CASDQGTSSYNSPLHF
abundance: many; d_gene: -; v_gene: TRBV29-1; j_gene: TRBJ1-1; CDR3nt: TGCAGCGTTGATGGGGGCACTGAAGCTTTCTTT; CDR3aa: CSVDGGTEAFF
abundance: many; d_gene: TRBD1; v_gene: TRBV3-1; j_gene: TRBJ2-5; CDR3nt: TGTGCCAGCAGCCAAGATGAAGGGACAGGACAGACCCAGTACTTC; CDR3aa: CASSQDEGTGQTQYF
abundance: many; d_gene: -; v_gene: TRBV5-1; j_gene: TRBJ1-2; CDR3nt: TGCGCCAGCAGCCCGGACAGTAGCTATGGCTACACCTTC; CDR3aa: CASSPDSSYGYTF
abundance: many; d_gene: -; v_gene: TRBV27; j_gene: TRBJ2-1; CDR3nt: TGTGCCAGCAGTTTATTCATGATGAGACTAGGGCACAATGAGCAGTTCTTC; CDR3aa: CASSLFMMRLGHNEQFF
abundance: -; d_gene: -; v_gene: TRBV19; j_gene: TRBJ2-1; CDR3nt: TGTGCCAGTAGTTTGGCCGAGGCGTCTTACAATGAGCAGTTCTTC; CDR3aa: CASSLAEASYNEQFF
abundance: many; d_gene: -; v_gene: TRBV29-1; j_gene: TRBJ2-7; CDR3nt: TGCAGCGTTGAGTCAGGTTCCGGCTACGAGCAGTACTTC; CDR3aa: CSVESGSGYEQYF
abundance: -; d_gene: -; v_gene: TRBV5-1; j_gene: TRBJ1-4; CDR3nt: TGCGCCAGCAGCTCAGGGAAAAGGGATGAAAAACTGTTTTTT; CDR3aa: CASSSGKRDEKLFF
abundance: many; d_gene: -; v_gene: TRBV6-1; j_gene: TRBJ2-1; CDR3nt: TGTGCCAGCAGCCTCCAACCCGGGGGCGCCCAGTTCTTC; CDR3aa: CASSLQPGGAQFF
abundance: -; d_gene: -; v_gene: TRBV7-3; j_gene: TRBJ2-5; CDR3nt: TGTGCTAGCAGCTGGACCGGGACCGTCCAAGAGACCCAGTACTTC; CDR3aa: CASSWTGTVQETQYF
abundance: many; d_gene: TRBD1; v_gene: TRBV7-9; j_gene: TRBJ1-1; CDR3nt: TGTGCCAGCACCGGGACAGGGGGCACTGAAGCTTTCTTT; CDR3aa: CASTGTGGTEAFF
abundance: many; d_gene: TRBD1; v_gene: TRBV27; j_gene: TRBJ2-7; CDR3nt: TGTGCCAGCAGATCCGCAGGGGGCTACGAGCAGTACTTC; CDR3aa: CASRSAGGYEQYF
abundance: many; d_gene: -; v_gene: TRBV10-3; j_gene: TRBJ2-5; CDR3nt: TGTGCCATCAGTGAGGTCGAAGAGACCCAGTACTTC; CDR3aa: CAISEVEETQYF
abundance: many; d_gene: -; v_gene: TRBV5-1; j_gene: TRBJ1-4; CDR3nt: TGCGCCAGCAGCCCACGGACAGCTGCAACTAATGAAAAACTGTTTTTT; CDR3aa: CASSPRTAATNEKLFF
abundance: few; d_gene: -; v_gene: TRBV5-5; j_gene: TRBJ2-7; CDR3nt: TGTGCCAGCAGCCCGGACCTCGGACGGAATAAGTACTTC; CDR3aa: CASSPDLGRNKYF
abundance: -; d_gene: -; v_gene: TRBV5-6; j_gene: TRBJ2-5; CDR3nt: TGTGCCAGCAGCTTGTGGGGACTTCAAGAGACCCAGTACTTC; CDR3aa: CASSLWGLQETQYF